Below, one T cell receptor beta chain is given with its context. These data originate in a study of T cells in Graves' hyperthyroidism and ophthalmopathy. V was shortened by 3 bases and J by 0 bases, with 6 bases between the two germline ends. The CDR3 has 13 residues. Germline V CDR1 and CDR2: SEHNR, FQNEAQ (reference sequence). Authors of the study amplified TCR beta CDR3 regions from RNA transcripts. HTBI primers were the set used in a first-round RT-PCR of the TCR CDR3. TCRdb recomputed calls from the multiplex PCR reads with MiXCR, one row per CDR3 protein. The table has about 410,000 distinct CDR3 sequences, 13% to 15% seen once; the top ten hold around a fifth.

Specimen: blood. This chain joins TRBV7-9 and TRBJ2-7; D is ambiguous. The receptor's source is a woman aged 25 to 39 with Graves' ophthalmopathy. CDR3 residues: CASSFANSYEQYF. The DNA for the CDR3 is TGTGCCAGCAGCTTTGCAAACTCCTACGAGCAGTACTTC.